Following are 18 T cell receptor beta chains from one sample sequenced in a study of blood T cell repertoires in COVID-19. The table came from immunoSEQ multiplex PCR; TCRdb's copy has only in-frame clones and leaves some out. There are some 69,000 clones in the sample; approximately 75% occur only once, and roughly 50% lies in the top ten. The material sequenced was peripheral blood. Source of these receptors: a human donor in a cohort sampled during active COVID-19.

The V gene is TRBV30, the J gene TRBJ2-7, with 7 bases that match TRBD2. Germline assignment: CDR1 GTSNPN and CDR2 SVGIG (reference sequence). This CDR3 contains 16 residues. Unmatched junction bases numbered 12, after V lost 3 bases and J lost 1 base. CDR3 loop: CAWSLGGASGSYEQYF. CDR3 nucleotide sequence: TGTGCCTGGAGCCTGGGTGGGGCTAGCGGATCCTACGAGCAGTACTTC.

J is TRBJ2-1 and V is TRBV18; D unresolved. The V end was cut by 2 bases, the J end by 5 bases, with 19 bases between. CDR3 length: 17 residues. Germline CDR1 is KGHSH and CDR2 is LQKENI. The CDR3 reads CASSPATGKARDNEQFF. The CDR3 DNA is TGTGCCAGCTCACCAGCTACTGGCAAGGCTCGGGACAATGAGCAGTTCTTC. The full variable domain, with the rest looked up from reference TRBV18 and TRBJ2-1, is NAGVMQNPRHLVRRRGQEARLRCSPMKGHSHVYWYRQLPEEGLKFMVYLQKENIIDESGMPKERFSAEFPKEGPSILRIQQVVRGDSAAYFCASSPATGKARDNEQFFGPGTRLTVL.

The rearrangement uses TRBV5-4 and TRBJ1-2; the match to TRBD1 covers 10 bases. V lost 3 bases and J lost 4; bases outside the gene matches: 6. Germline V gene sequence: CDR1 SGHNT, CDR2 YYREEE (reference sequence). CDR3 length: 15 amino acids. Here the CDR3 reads CASSYRDRGFYGYTF. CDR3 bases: TGTGCCAGCAGCTACCGGGACAGGGGTTTCTATGGCTACACCTTC.

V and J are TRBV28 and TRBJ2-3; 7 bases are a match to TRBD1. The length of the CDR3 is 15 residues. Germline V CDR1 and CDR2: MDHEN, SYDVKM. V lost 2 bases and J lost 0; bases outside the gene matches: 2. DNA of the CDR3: TGTGCCAGCAGTTTAGTGACAGGGAGCACAGATACGCAGTATTTT. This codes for CASSLVTGSTDTQYF.

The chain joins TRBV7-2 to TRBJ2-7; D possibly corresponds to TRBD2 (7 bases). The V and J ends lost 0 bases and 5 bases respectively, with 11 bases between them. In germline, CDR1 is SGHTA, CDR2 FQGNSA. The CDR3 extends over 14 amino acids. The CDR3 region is CASSLAAGANEQYF. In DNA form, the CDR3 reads TGTGCCAGCAGCTTAGCGGCGGGGGCTAACGAGCAGTACTTC.

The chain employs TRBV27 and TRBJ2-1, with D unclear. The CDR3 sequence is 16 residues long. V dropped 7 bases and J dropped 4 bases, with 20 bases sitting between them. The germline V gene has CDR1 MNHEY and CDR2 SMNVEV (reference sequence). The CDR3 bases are TGTGCCAGCAAGGCAGAAGCCGGAGTAATATACAATGAGCAGTTCTTC. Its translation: CASKAEAGVIYNEQFF.

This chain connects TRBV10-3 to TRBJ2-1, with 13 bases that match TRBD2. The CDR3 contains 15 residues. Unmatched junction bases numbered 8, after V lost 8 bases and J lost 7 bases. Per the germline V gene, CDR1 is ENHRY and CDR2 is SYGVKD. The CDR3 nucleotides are TGTGCCATCGGGCCCGGACTAGCGGGAGATAATGAGCAGTTCTTC. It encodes CAIGPGLAGDNEQFF.

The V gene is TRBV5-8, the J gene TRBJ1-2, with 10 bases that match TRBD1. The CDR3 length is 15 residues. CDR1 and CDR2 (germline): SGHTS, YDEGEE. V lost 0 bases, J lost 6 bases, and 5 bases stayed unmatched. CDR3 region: CASSLAATGGDGYTF. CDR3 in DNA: TGTGCCAGCAGCTTGGCCGCGACAGGGGGCGATGGCTACACCTTC. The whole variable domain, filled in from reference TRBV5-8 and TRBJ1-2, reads EAGVTQSPTHLIKTRGQQATLRCSPISGHTSVYWYQQALGLGLQFLLWYDEGEERNRGNFPPRFSGRQFPNYSSELNVNALELEDSALYLCASSLAATGGDGYTFGSGTRLTVV.

The CDR3 sequence: CASSPGQGWVAFF. CDR3 sequence (DNA): TGTGCCAGCTCACCGGGGCAGGGATGGGTAGCTTTCTTT. The chain uses TRBV18 and TRBJ1-1, with D possibly TRBD1 on 5 matching bases. This CDR3 has 13 residues. CDR1 is KGHSH, CDR2 LQKENI, per germline. The ends were cut back, 3 bases at V and 10 bases at J, with 15 bases in the middle.

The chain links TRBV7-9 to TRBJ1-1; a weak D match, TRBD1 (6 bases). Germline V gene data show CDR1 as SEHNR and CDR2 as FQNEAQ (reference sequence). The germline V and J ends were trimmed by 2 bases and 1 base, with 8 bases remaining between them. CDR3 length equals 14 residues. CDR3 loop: CASSLQQGNTEAFF. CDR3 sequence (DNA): TGTGCCAGCAGCTTACAACAGGGGAACACTGAAGCTTTCTTT.

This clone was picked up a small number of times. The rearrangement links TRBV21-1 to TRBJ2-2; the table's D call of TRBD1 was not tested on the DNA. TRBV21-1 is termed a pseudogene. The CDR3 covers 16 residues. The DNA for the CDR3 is TGTGCCACGAGGGACAGGGGCTCATCGGGCACCGGGGAGCTGTTTTTT. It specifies CATRDRGSSGTGELFF.

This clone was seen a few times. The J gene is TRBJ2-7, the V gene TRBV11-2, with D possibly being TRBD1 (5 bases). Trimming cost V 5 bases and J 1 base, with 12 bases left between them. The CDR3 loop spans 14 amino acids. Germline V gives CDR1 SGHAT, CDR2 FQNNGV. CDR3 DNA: TGTGCCAGCAGCCTCTATGACAGTTCCTACGAGCAGTACTTC. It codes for CASSLYDSSYEQYF.

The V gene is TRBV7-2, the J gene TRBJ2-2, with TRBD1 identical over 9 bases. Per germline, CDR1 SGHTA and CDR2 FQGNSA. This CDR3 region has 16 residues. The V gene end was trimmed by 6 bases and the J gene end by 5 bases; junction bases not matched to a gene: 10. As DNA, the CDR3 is TGTGCCAGCAGTTGGGGGACAGGGATAAGAACCGGGGAGCTGTTTTTT. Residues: CASSWGTGIRTGELFF. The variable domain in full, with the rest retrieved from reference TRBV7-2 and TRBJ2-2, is GAGVSQSPSNKVTEKGKDVELRCDPISGHTALYWYRQSLGQGLEFLIYFQGNSAPDKSGLPSDRFSAERTGGSVSTLTIQRTQQEDSAVYLCASSWGTGIRTGELFFGEGSRLTVL.

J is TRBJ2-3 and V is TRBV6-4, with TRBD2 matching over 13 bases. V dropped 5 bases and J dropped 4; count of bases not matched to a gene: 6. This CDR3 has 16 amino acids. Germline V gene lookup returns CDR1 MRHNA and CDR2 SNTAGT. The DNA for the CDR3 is TGTGCCAGCAGTAGGACTAGCGGGAGTGGGGCAGATACGCAGTATTTT. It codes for CASSRTSGSGADTQYF.

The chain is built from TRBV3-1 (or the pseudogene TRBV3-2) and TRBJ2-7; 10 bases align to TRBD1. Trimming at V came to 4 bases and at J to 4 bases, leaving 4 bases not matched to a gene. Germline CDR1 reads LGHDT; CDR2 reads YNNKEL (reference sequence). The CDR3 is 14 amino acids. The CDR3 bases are TGTGCCAGCAGCCGGGGACAGGGGATGTACGAGCAGTACTTC. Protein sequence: CASSRGQGMYEQYF.

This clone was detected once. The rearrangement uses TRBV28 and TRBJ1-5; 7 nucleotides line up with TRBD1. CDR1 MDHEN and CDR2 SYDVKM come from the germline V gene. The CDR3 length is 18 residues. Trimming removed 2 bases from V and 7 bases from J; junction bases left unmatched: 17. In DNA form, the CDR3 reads TGTGCCAGCAGTTTAGGGTCCGGGACAGCTGTAATGGGCCAGCCCCAGCATTTT. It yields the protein CASSLGSGTAVMGQPQHF.

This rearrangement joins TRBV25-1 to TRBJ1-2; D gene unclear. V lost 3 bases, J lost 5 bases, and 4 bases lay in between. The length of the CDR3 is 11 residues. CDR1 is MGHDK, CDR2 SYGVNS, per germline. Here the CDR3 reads CASSDGYGYTF. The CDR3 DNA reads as TGTGCCAGCAGTGACGGGTATGGCTACACCTTC.

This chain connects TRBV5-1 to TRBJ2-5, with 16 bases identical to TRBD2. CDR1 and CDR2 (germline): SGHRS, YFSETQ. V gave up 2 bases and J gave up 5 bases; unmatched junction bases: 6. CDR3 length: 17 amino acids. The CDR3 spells CASSLGTSGGARETQYF. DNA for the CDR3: TGCGCCAGCAGCTTAGGGACTAGCGGGGGGGCCAGGGAGACCCAGTACTTC.